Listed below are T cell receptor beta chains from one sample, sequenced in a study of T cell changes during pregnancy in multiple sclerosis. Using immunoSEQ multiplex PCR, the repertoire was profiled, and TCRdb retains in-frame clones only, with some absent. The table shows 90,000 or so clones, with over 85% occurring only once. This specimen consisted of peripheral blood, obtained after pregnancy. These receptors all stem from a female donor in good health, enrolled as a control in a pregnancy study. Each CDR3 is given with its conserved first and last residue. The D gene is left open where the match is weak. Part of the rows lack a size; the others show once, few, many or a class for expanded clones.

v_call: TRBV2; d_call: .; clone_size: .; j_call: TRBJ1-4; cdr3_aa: CASSERVGLREKLFF; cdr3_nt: TGTGCCAGCAGTGAAAGGGTGGGGCTGAGGGAAAAACTGTTTTTT
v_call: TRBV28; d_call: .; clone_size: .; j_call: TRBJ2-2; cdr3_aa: CASSSGPGHANTGELFF; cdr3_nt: TGTGCCAGCAGTTCTGGACCGGGACACGCGAACACCGGGGAGCTGTTTTTT
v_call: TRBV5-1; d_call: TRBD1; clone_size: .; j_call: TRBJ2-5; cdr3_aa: CASSPRGDRGGETQYF; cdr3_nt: TGCGCCAGCAGCCCACGCGGGGACAGGGGCGGGGAGACCCAGTACTTC
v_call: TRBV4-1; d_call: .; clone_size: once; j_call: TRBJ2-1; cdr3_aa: CASSQTGTSRMWVF; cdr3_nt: TGCGCCAGCAGCCAAACCGGGACTTCTCGGATGTGGGTCTTC
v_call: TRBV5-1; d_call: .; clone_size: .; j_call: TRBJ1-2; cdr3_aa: CASSPGEGSYGYTF; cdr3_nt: TGCGCCAGCAGCCCCGGGGAGGGGTCCTATGGCTACACCTTC
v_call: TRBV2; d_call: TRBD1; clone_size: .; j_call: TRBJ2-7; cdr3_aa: CASSGDREDEQYF; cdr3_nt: TGTGCCAGCAGTGGGGACAGGGAAGACGAGCAGTACTTC
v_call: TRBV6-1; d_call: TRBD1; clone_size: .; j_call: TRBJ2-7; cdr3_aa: CASSSGQGYEQYF; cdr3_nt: TGTGCCAGCAGTTCGGGACAGGGCTACGAGCAGTACTTC
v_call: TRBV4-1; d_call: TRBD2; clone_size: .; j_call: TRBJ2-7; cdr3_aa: CASSQDGRLAGPSYEQYF; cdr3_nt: TGCGCCAGCAGCCAAGATGGGCGCCTAGCGGGCCCCTCCTACGAGCAGTACTTC
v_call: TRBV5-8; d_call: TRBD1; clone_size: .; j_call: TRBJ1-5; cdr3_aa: CASSLLTGVNQPQHF; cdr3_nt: TGTGCCAGCAGCCTCCTTACAGGGGTCAATCAGCCCCAGCATTTT
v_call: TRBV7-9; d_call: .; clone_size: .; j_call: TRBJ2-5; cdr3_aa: CASSLRGAGIQETQYF; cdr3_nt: TGTGCCAGCAGCTTAAGGGGCGCTGGTATTCAAGAGACCCAGTACTTC
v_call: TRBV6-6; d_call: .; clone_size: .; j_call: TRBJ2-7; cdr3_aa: CASSYMAVPQYEQYF; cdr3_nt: TGTGCCAGCAGTTACATGGCAGTTCCCCAATACGAGCAGTACTTC
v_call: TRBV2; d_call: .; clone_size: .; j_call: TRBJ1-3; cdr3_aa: CASSELFLSGSYGNTIYF; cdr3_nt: TGTGCCAGCAGTGAACTTTTTCTCTCAGGGTCGTACGGAAACACCATATATTTT
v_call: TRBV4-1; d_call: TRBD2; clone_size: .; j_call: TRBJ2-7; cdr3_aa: CASSQVPGTTITYEQYF; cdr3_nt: TGCGCCAGCAGCCAAGTCCCGGGGACTACTATCACCTACGAGCAGTACTTC
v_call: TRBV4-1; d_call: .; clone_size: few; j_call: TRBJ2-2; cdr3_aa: CASSPRDLGTGELFF; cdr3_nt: TGCGCCAGCAGCCCTCGGGACTTGGGGACCGGGGAGCTGTTTTTT
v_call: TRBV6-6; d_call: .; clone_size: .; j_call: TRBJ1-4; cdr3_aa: CASSYRGHQNEKLFF; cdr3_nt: TGTGCCAGCAGTTACCGGGGACACCAGAATGAAAAACTGTTTTTT
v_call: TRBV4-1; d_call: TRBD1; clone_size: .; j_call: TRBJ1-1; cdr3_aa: CASSQPGQGATEAFF; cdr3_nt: TGCGCCAGCAGCCAACCGGGACAGGGGGCCACTGAAGCTTTCTTT
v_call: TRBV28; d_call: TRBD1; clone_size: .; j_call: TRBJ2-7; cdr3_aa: CASSFRDRVTYEQYF; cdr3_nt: TGTGCCAGCAGTTTTAGGGACAGGGTAACCTACGAGCAGTACTTC
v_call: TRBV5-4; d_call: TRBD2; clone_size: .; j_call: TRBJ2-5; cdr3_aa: CASSQTSGRQETQYF; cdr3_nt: TGTGCCAGCAGCCAAACTAGCGGGAGGCAAGAGACCCAGTACTTC
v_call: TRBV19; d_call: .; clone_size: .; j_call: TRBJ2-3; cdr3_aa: CASSTPWGETSDTQYF; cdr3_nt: TGTGCCAGTAGTACCCCTTGGGGGGAGACGTCAGATACGCAGTATTTT
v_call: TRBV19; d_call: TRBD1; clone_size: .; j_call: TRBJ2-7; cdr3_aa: CASSPGMRQGSYEQYF; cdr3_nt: TGTGCCAGTAGTCCTGGGATGAGACAGGGGTCCTACGAGCAGTACTTC
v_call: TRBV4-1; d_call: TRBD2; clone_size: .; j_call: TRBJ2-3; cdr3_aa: CASSQGFGTSGTDTQYF; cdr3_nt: TGCGCCAGCAGCCAAGGATTTGGGACTAGCGGCACAGATACGCAGTATTTT
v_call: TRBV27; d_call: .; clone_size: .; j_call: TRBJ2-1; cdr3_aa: CASSLGQAGYNEQFF; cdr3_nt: TGTGCCAGCAGTTTAGGGCAGGCGGGTTACAATGAGCAGTTCTTC
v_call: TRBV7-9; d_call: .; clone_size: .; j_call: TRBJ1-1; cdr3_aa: CASSWTVNTEAFF; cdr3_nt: TGTGCCAGCAGCTGGACAGTTAACACTGAAGCTTTCTTT